This TCR beta chain is from a study of identical twins (dated by TCRdb to about 2016). About the investigation overall: TCR alpha and beta repertoires from monozygotic twins, unrelated adults of various ages and cord blood were deep-sequenced to test whether fetal clonotypes persist. To rule out contamination, the twin experiments were replicated at different times with different library preparation protocols.

The method was 5' RACE. Sequencer: Illumina HiSeq 2000. A universal primer binding site was introduced by template switching, and a unique molecular identifier was present in the final cDNA, enabling accurate counting of TCR cDNA molecules. Specific primers in the conserved constant-segment region were used to synthesize first-strand cDNA for the TCR alpha and beta chains. To control for contamination, every cDNA library carried two barcodes: a SMART-Mk sample barcode plus Illumina barcodes. TruSeq adapter sequences along with Illumina sample barcodes were introduced in two successive PCR steps. The TCR alpha and beta cDNA libraries were sequenced on the Illumina HiSeq platform using custom primers. The paper's processing steps were these. MiGEC processed the raw reads to extract unique molecular identifiers, while MiXCR was used to determine the CDR3 positions. For each individual, recombination models were inferred using an EM algorithm with the repgenHMM and IGoR tools. Shared clonotype analysis was performed with the tcR package in R, normalizing sharing by the product of cloneset sizes. Out-of-frame nonproductive sequences were analyzed to study raw recombination free of thymic and clonal selection effects. TCRdb reran the public reads through fastp at Q25 and MiXCR, keeping productive beta chains. Every distinct CDR3 protein forms one entry, paired with its most common genes and DNA. TCRdb's processing, not the study's, gives the V and J calls here. The sample table records under 250,000 distinct CDR3 sequences; about a tenth of these occur just once. Around 5% of the sample comes from the top ten.

All donors were healthy Caucasians. Using Miltenyi CD45RO+ enrichment and human naive T-cell isolation kits, memory (CD45RO+) and naive T cells were isolated from PBMC. General conclusions and limits of the study: The excess sharing between twins in beta out-of-frame sequences was weaker because fewer shared sequences reduced the signal-to-noise ratio. In monozygotic twins, recombination models systematically underestimated out-of-frame TCR alpha sharing, but the models matched the sharing seen between unrelated individuals. Compared with coincidental sharing between unrelated individuals, an excess of low generation-probability sequences was observed among out-of-frame TCR alpha sequences shared between twins. Invariant T cells such as MAIT and iNKT could partly confound zero-insertion analyses, though diverse VJ usage argued against this for most clonotypes. Conclusions relied on cross-sectional statistical analysis, since the same donors could not be followed over many years. Fewer insertions were carried by abundant cord blood beta clonotypes; a weaker similar trend was observed in young adult naive repertoires, while no such trend was observed in memory repertoires.

V lost 6 bases and J lost 2 bases; the stretch between them is 16 bases long. In the germline V gene (reference sequence), CDR1 corresponds to MNHEY and CDR2 to SMNVEV. The CDR3 spans 15 residues, from the cysteine through the phenylalanine. The sequence is cut down to CDR3 DNA, 45 bases in frame from base 1. Ten or more counts support this clonotype. Its antigen has not been determined. Base qualities are not provided; no much larger clone lies one nucleotide away. The chain employs TRBV27 and TRBJ1-1; the D gene is not confidently resolved. The sample consisted of memory (CD45RO+) T cells sorted from blood. The meaning of the sample's cell subset or site label: CD45RO+ enriched T cells. The TCR sequence derives from a woman aged 18-30 years in good health. The CDR3 region: CASRPLGRDNTEAFF. The DNA reads TGTGCCAGCAGGCCATTAGGGCGGGATAACACTGAAGCTTTCTTT.